Each of the 28 T cell receptor beta chains below was sequenced from the same sample in a study of CD8 T cells in Susac syndrome. The authors reverse transcribed roughly 0.5 to 1 ug RNA with random hexamers. TCRdb called the immunoSEQ multiplex PCR reads again in MiXCR, with one record for every CDR3 protein. The sample records some 130,000 distinct CDR3 sequences, approximately 95% being singletons. The material sequenced was CD8+ T cells from PBMCs. All receptors come from a human donor with Susac syndrome.

This clonotype was observed a single time. This chain links TRBV20-1 with TRBJ2-7; no definite D call. CDR1 is DFQATT, CDR2 SNEGSKA, per germline (reference sequence). The CDR3 consists of 14 residues. V lost 3 bases and J 0 bases, leaving 12 bases between the germline ends. CDR3: CSASHLRSSYEQYF. CDR3 nucleotide sequence: TGCAGTGCTAGCCACCTAAGGAGCTCCTACGAGCAGTACTTC.

The chain combines TRBV5-6 with TRBJ1-2; D is uncertain. The germline gives CDR1 SGHDT, CDR2 YYEEEE. V was pared by 1 base and J by 0 bases, with 7 bases between. This CDR3 contains 14 residues. CDR3 region: CASSLYTANYGYTF. The CDR3 nucleotides are TGTGCCAGCAGCTTGTACACAGCTAACTATGGCTACACCTTC.

V and J are TRBV24-1 and TRBJ2-5; TRBD1 matches at 9 bases. The CDR3 consists of 15 residues. The V gene end was trimmed by 7 bases and the J gene end by 2 bases; junction bases not matched to a gene: 7. CDR1 KGHDR and CDR2 SFDVKD come from the germline V gene. CDR3 loop: CATSSRDREQETQYF. Here the CDR3 DNA reads TGTGCCACCAGCTCCCGGGACAGGGAACAAGAGACCCAGTACTTC.

This rearrangement joins TRBV5-1 to TRBJ2-4; possibly TRBD1 for D (5 bases). The CDR3 extends over 15 amino acids. Trimming left V 7 bases short and J 0 bases short, with 14 bases between. Germline CDR1 is SGHRS and CDR2 is YFSETQ. The CDR3 reads CASGTGEGAKNIQYF. The CDR3 coding sequence is TGCGCCAGCGGAACAGGAGAAGGAGCCAAAAACATTCAGTACTTC.

This clonotype was picked up one time. This chain links TRBV6-2 or TRBV6-3 with TRBJ1-2, with D hard to call. V was trimmed by 4 bases and J by 2 bases, leaving 11 bases between them. Germline V gene sequence: CDR1 MNHEY, CDR2 SVGEGT. CDR3 length: 14 residues. The CDR3 DNA reads TGTGCCAGCAGTTCGGTCGGACTCAACTATGGCTACACCTTC. Encoded protein: CASSSVGLNYGYTF.

The chain has TRBV29-1 and TRBJ2-3; 8 bases fit TRBD1. The CDR3 extends over 14 amino acids. Trimming at V came to 6 bases and at J to 0 bases, leaving 5 bases not matched to a gene. Germline V gives CDR1 SQVTM, CDR2 ANQGSEA. CDR3 sequence: CSVAGTGSTDTQYF. For the CDR3, the DNA is TGCAGCGTGGCTGGGACAGGCAGCACAGATACGCAGTATTTT.

This chain links TRBV6-5 with TRBJ1-2; D possibly corresponds to TRBD1 (6 bases). Trimming shortened V by 3 bases and J by 7 bases, and 12 bases separated the two germline ends. The CDR3 covers 13 residues. Germline CDR1 reads MNHEY; CDR2 reads SVGAGI. DNA of the CDR3: TGTGCCAGCAGTTATGGGGGGGCGTCTGGCTACACCTTC. Its protein product is CASSYGGASGYTF.

The chain links TRBV20-1 to TRBJ1-1; 7 bases fit TRBD1. CDR1 DFQATT and CDR2 SNEGSKA come from the germline V gene (reference sequence). V trimming: 1 base; J trimming: 11 bases; junction bases outside the gene matches: 7. The CDR3 loop spans 12 amino acids. The CDR3, as DNA: TGCAGTGCTAGAGGAGAGACAGGGTTGGCTTTCTTT. This translates into CSARGETGLAFF.

CDR3 protein: CASSPPNTGELFF. CDR3 coding DNA: TGTGCCAGCAGTCCCCCCAACACCGGGGAGCTGTTTTTT. This chain uses TRBV6-6 with TRBJ2-2; no reliable D call. Germline lookup yields CDR1 MNHNY and CDR2 SVGAGI (reference sequence). This CDR3 has 13 residues. V dropped 5 bases and J dropped 2 bases, with 6 bases sitting between them.

The CDR3 loop reads CASSQGQGPTNTIYF. In nucleotides, the CDR3 is TGTGCCAGCAGTCAAGGACAGGGACCAACCAACACCATATATTTT. The V gene is TRBV27, the J gene TRBJ1-3; TRBD1 matches 8 bases. Germline V lookup: CDR1 MNHEY, CDR2 SMNVEV (reference sequence). V shed 5 bases, J shed 7 bases, and the junction held 10 bases outside the gene matches. CDR3 size: 15 residues.

This clonotype came up once. The chain has TRBV15 and TRBJ1-1; unclear D gene. The CDR3 is 12 residues long. Germline V gene data show CDR1 as LNHNV and CDR2 as YYDKDF (reference sequence). The germline V and J ends were trimmed by 1 base and 5 bases, with 5 bases remaining between them. CDR3 sequence reads: CATSRVETEAFF. CDR3 DNA sequence: TGTGCCACCAGCAGAGTGGAGACTGAAGCTTTCTTT. Using reference TRBV15 and TRBJ1-1 for the parts outside the CDR3, the full variable domain is DAMVIQNPRYQVTQFGKPVTLSCSQTLNHNVMYWYQQKSSQAPKLLFHYYDKDFNNEADTPDNFQSRRPNTSFCFLDIRSPGLGDTAMYLCATSRVETEAFFGQGTRLTVV.

This clonotype was observed a single time. V is TRBV12-3 or TRBV12-4 and J is TRBJ2-3; D gene ambiguous. CDR3 length equals 12 residues. Trimming pared 7 bases from V and 6 bases from J, leaving 11 bases between. In DNA form, the CDR3 reads TGTGCCAGCACCATGTCTTGGGATACGCAGTATTTT. Its translation is CASTMSWDTQYF.

J is TRBJ1-2 and V is TRBV3-1, with D maybe TRBD1 (6 bases). The CDR3 runs to 15 residues. The germline V gene encodes CDR1 LGHDT and CDR2 YNNKEL (reference sequence). The V and J ends lost 0 bases and 11 bases respectively, with 19 bases between them. CDR3 region: CASSQEFGGAGGYTF. The CDR3 nucleotides read TGTGCCAGCAGCCAAGAATTCGGGGGGGCCGGAGGGTACACCTTC.

V is TRBV29-1 and J is TRBJ1-1; D unresolved. The CDR3 covers 10 residues. CDR1 and CDR2 (germline): SQVTM, ANQGSEA. Trimming stripped 4 bases from V and 4 bases from J, with 4 bases between. CDR3 residues: CSVVVTEAFF. The CDR3 DNA reads as TGCAGCGTTGTTGTCACTGAAGCTTTCTTT.

The CDR3, as DNA: TGCGCCAGCAGCCTCCAGGGGGGGCAGGGTAGGAGAACCGGGGAGCTGTTTTTT. It codes for CASSLQGGQGRRTGELFF. The V call is TRBV4-1, the J call TRBJ2-2; D might be TRBD1 or TRBD2, each matching 7 bases. CDR1 MGHRA and CDR2 YSYEKL come from the germline V gene. The CDR3 runs 18 residues. V gave up 4 bases and J gave up 5 bases, with 23 bases separating them.

The rearrangement joins TRBV9 to TRBJ2-2, with 8 bases identical to TRBD2. CDR3 size: 16 residues. Germline V gives CDR1 SGDLS, CDR2 YYNGEE. V trimming: 0 bases; J trimming: 3 bases; junction bases outside the gene matches: 4. Here the CDR3 DNA reads TGTGCCAGCAGCGTAGCGAGGCGGGAGGACACCGGGGAGCTGTTTTTT. Translated: CASSVARREDTGELFF.

The J gene is TRBJ2-6, the V gene TRBV13; 10 positions agree with TRBD1. With 5 bases clipped from V and 7 bases from J, the junction kept 8 bases outside the gene matches. There are 16 residues in the CDR3. Germline V lookup: CDR1 PRHDT, CDR2 FYEKMQ (reference sequence). This chain's CDR3 is CASSRGTGARANVLTF. The CDR3 DNA reads as TGTGCCAGCAGCCGTGGGACAGGGGCGAGAGCCAACGTCCTGACTTTC.

The chain carries TRBV6-1 and TRBJ2-2; 8 bases fit TRBD2. Looked up from germline, CDR1 is MNHNS and CDR2 is SASEGT. The CDR3 sequence is 16 residues long. Trimming cost V 5 bases and J 4 bases; bases outside gene matches: 9. The DNA for the CDR3 is TGTGCCAGCAGTCTGCTGGGGAGCGGGGGCACCGGGGAGCTGTTTTTT. Encoded protein: CASSLLGSGGTGELFF.

The chain uses TRBV12-3 or TRBV12-4 and TRBJ2-7, with D perhaps matching TRBD2 (6 bases). Trimming left V 7 bases short and J 2 bases short, with 18 bases between. There are 15 residues in the CDR3. The CDR3 reads CASKFGGVSPYEQYF. CDR3 sequence (DNA): TGTGCCAGCAAATTCGGGGGAGTTAGCCCCTACGAGCAGTACTTC.

The V gene is TRBV21-1, the J gene TRBJ2-2; no DNA check was done on the table's D call, TRBD1. TRBV21-1 is described as a pseudogene. This CDR3 is 16 amino acids long. CDR3: CASSGGGTGTDGELFF. For the CDR3, the DNA is TGTGCCAGCAGCGGGGGAGGGACAGGGACCGACGGGGAGCTGTTTTTT.

This chain joins TRBV6-1 and TRBJ1-5; TRBD1 is a possible D gene (5 bases). The CDR3 consists of 14 residues. V lost 8 bases and J 2 bases, leaving 13 bases between the germline ends. Germline V gene lookup returns CDR1 MNHNS and CDR2 SASEGT. Here the CDR3 DNA reads TGTGCCAGCTGGGAGTTACAGGGCAATCAGCCCCAGCATTTT. Its protein product is CASWELQGNQPQHF.

The chain carries TRBV7-6 and TRBJ2-2; D is unclear. The CDR3 covers 18 residues. The germline V gene encodes CDR1 SGHVS and CDR2 FNYEAQ. Trimming left V 7 bases short and J 6 bases short, with 27 bases between. The CDR3, as DNA: TGTGCCAGCACCACGATTCCCCCCCTCCCGGAGAGGCCCGGGGAGCTGTTTTTT. Translation: CASTTIPPLPERPGELFF.

This chain joins TRBV27 and TRBJ2-1; D possibly corresponds to TRBD1 (6 bases). CDR3 length: 14 amino acids. CDR1 MNHEY and CDR2 SMNVEV come from the germline V gene (reference sequence). Trimming removed 5 bases from V and 8 bases from J, with 16 bases in between. This chain's CDR3 is CASSQGILAYEQFF. The CDR3 DNA is TGTGCCAGCAGTCAGGGGATCCTTGCTTATGAGCAGTTCTTC.

V and J are TRBV27 and TRBJ2-7, with a tentative D call TRBD2 (6 bases). V gave up 2 bases and J gave up 2 bases, with 13 bases separating them. The CDR3 contains 15 residues. Germline assignment: CDR1 MNHEY and CDR2 SMNVEV (reference sequence). CDR3 sequence (DNA): TGTGCCAGCAGTTTACGGGGCGGGATCACCTACGAGCAGTACTTC. This encodes CASSLRGGITYEQYF.

CDR3 region: CASSGRDVVYGYTF. As DNA, the CDR3 is TGTGCCAGCAGCGGGCGGGATGTGGTCTATGGCTACACCTTC. The gene calls are TRBV7-9 and TRBJ1-2; D is uncertain. Germline CDR1 SEHNR, CDR2 FQNEAQ (reference sequence). V lost 5 bases to trimming and J lost 4 bases, with 14 bases between them. This CDR3 has 14 residues.

V is TRBV12-3 or TRBV12-4 and J is TRBJ2-7, with D perhaps TRBD1 (6 bases). The germline V and J ends were trimmed by 7 bases and 0 bases, with 13 bases remaining between them. CDR3 length: 14 amino acids. CDR3 in amino acids: CASNIQGLSYEQYF. CDR3 coding DNA: TGTGCCAGCAATATTCAGGGGCTCTCCTACGAGCAGTACTTC.

The sample holds one count of this clonotype. The genes are TRBV27 and TRBJ1-2, with D unresolved. This CDR3 spans 13 amino acids. Between the trimmed V and J ends, which lost 8 bases and 6 bases, there was a span of 16 bases. Germline V gene sequence: CDR1 MNHEY, CDR2 SMNVEV (reference sequence). As DNA, the CDR3 is TGTGCCAGCGGGAGAGGCTCGTCCCATGGCTACACCTTC. Translating gives CASGRGSSHGYTF.

This chain uses TRBV7-9 with TRBJ2-7, with TRBD2 identical over 8 bases. The V gene's germline CDR1 is SEHNR and CDR2 FQNEAQ (reference sequence). Trimming took 5 bases from V and 4 from J; bases not matched to a gene: 10. The CDR3 runs to 15 residues. The DNA of the CDR3 is TGTGCCAGCAGCCCCGAAGCGGGAGATTTTTACGAGCAGTACTTC. The encoded protein is CASSPEAGDFYEQYF.